Listed here are 25 T cell receptor beta chains from one sample, sequenced in a study of T cells after yellow fever vaccination. MiXCR was run by TCRdb on the 5' RACE reads, yielding one entry per CDR3 protein. Found here are a few hundred thousand distinct CDR3 sequences, roughly 5.2% of them singletons; the top ten hold about 3.5%. This specimen consisted of CD4+ T cells sorted from PBMCs, obtained on the day of the yellow fever booster vaccination. The receptors shown here come from a man between 18 and 29 years old who received the YFV17D yellow fever vaccine.

The V and J genes are TRBV5-1 and TRBJ1-3; D is ambiguous. This CDR3 is built from 13 residues. V lost 0 bases and J lost 4, with 5 bases in between. Per germline, CDR1 SGHRS and CDR2 YFSETQ. CDR3 nucleotides: TGCGCCAGCAGCTTGGAGACAGGAAACACCATATATTTT. This sequence encodes CASSLETGNTIYF.

This clonotype has a handful of counts. The V and J genes are TRBV4-1 and TRBJ2-3, with no clear D. CDR1 and CDR2 from the germline V gene are MGHRA and YSYEKL. V was clipped by 0 bases and J by 4 bases, with 5 bases between them. This CDR3 spans 13 amino acids. The CDR3 reads CASSQERPDTQYF. In DNA, the CDR3 is TGCGCCAGCAGCCAAGAAAGGCCAGATACGCAGTATTTT.

This clonotype turned up a few times. The J gene is TRBJ2-1, the V gene TRBV10-2, with D unresolved. Germline CDR1 and CDR2: WSHSY and SAAADI. This CDR3 spans 14 amino acids. Trimming pared 0 bases from V and 4 bases from J, leaving 7 bases between. The CDR3 loop is CASSESWSYNEQFF. CDR3 DNA: TGCGCCAGCAGTGAGTCGTGGAGTTACAATGAGCAGTTCTTC.

This clonotype has a count of ten or more. The chain is built from TRBV7-8 and TRBJ1-1; D is undetermined. The CDR3 runs 16 residues. In germline, CDR1 is SGHVS, CDR2 FQNEAQ. The V gene lost 5 bases and the J gene lost 3 bases, with 19 bases spanning the gap. For the CDR3, the DNA is TGTGCCAGCAGCCAAAGGTTCGTTCTCGGGGACACTGAAGCTTTCTTT. Its translation: CASSQRFVLGDTEAFF.

In its sample, this clonotype was seen a few times. The chain couples TRBV21-1 to TRBJ2-7. TRBV21-1 is deemed a pseudogene. There are 11 residues in the CDR3. The CDR3 is CASTIVPEQYV. DNA of the CDR3: TGTGCCAGCACCATCGTGCCCGAGCAGTACGTC.

This clonotype turned up a few times. The rearrangement joins TRBV5-1 to TRBJ2-1; 8 bases map to TRBD2. Germline CDR1 SGHRS, CDR2 YFSETQ. CDR3 length equals 13 residues. The junction had 6 bases not matched to a gene; V was cut back by 6 bases and J by 7 bases. The CDR3 here is CASTREGRNEQFF. The CDR3 bases are TGCGCCAGCACACGGGAGGGGAGAAATGAGCAGTTCTTC.

This sequence joins TRBV10-3 and TRBJ2-7, with D perhaps TRBD1 (5 bases). Germline V gene sequence: CDR1 ENHRY, CDR2 SYGVKD. V was shortened by 4 bases and J by 0 bases, with 10 bases between the two germline ends. This CDR3 has 14 amino acids. CDR3 nucleotides: TGTGCCATCAGTGTAGGGGCCCTCTCCTACGAGCAGTACTTC. It yields the protein CAISVGALSYEQYF.

With respect to this clonotype: One junction end disagrees with the germline gene, perhaps due to a read error. The chain couples TRBV4-3 to TRBJ1-6, with 12 positions matching TRBD1. CDR1 is LGHNA, CDR2 YSLEER, per germline. This CDR3 comprises 16 residues. CDR3 nucleotides: TGCGCAAGCAGCCAGGGACAGGGGGCAACGTTGTCACCCCTCCACTTT. Amino acids: CASSQGQGATLSPLHF.

Ten or more counts support this clonotype. The V and J genes are TRBV6-5 and TRBJ2-2; 10 bases are a match to TRBD2. Germline trimming cut 2 bases from V and 7 bases from J; bases unmatched to any gene: 7. The germline V gene has CDR1 MNHEY and CDR2 SVGAGI. The CDR3 runs 16 residues. The CDR3 loop is CASSYGLAGVGGELFF. CDR3 DNA sequence: TGTGCCAGCAGTTACGGGCTAGCGGGGGTAGGCGGGGAGCTGTTTTTT.

This clonotype was picked up a small number of times. This sequence joins TRBV7-2 and TRBJ1-2; a possible D gene is TRBD1 (6 bases). Germline V CDR1 and CDR2: SGHTA, FQGNSA. This CDR3 spans 14 amino acids. V lost 1 base to trimming and J lost 8 bases, with 14 bases between them. Here the CDR3 DNA reads TGTGCCAGCAGCTTAGTTGCAGGGGTTGAGGGCTACACCTTC. It translates to CASSLVAGVEGYTF.

V is TRBV20-1 and J is TRBJ2-2; D possibly matches TRBD1 or TRBD2 (5 bases each). Germline CDR1 DFQATT, CDR2 SNEGSKA (reference sequence). Trimming stripped 2 bases from V and 4 bases from J, with 17 bases between. The CDR3 is made up of 16 amino acids. The CDR3 sequence is CSARYGAPVGTGELFF. In DNA, the CDR3 is TGCAGTGCTAGATACGGGGCCCCAGTGGGCACCGGGGAGCTGTTTTTT.

In its sample, this clonotype was seen many times. V gene TRBV2 combines with J gene TRBJ2-7; no reliable D call. V was shortened by 3 bases and J by 5 bases, with 11 bases between the two germline ends. Looked up from germline, CDR1 is SNHLY and CDR2 is FYNNEI. The length of the CDR3 is 13 residues. Written as DNA, the CDR3 is TGTGCCAGCAGTGAGTTCCCCCGGGACGAGCAGTACGTC. It codes for CASSEFPRDEQYV.

This clonotype showed up many times. This rearrangement joins TRBV24-1 to TRBJ1-5, with D maybe TRBD1 (5 bases). Germline V gene sequence: CDR1 KGHDR, CDR2 SFDVKD. This CDR3 is 12 amino acids long. The V end was cut by 7 bases, the J end by 4 bases, with 7 bases between. CDR3 region: CATRGENQPQHF. The CDR3 bases are TGTGCCACCAGAGGGGAGAATCAGCCCCAGCATTTT.

Only a few counts were recorded for this clonotype. This chain connects TRBV28 to TRBJ2-7, with TRBD1 identical over 7 bases. This CDR3 comprises 14 residues. The germline CDR1 and CDR2 sequences are MDHEN and SYDVKM. V shed 3 bases and J 5 bases; nucleotides not matched to a gene: 7. The CDR3: CASSLTEQGNEQYV. For the CDR3, the DNA is TGTGCCAGCAGTTTGACAGAACAGGGGAACGAGCAGTACGTC.

In its sample, this clonotype was seen many times. J is TRBJ2-3 and V is TRBV12-3 or TRBV12-4; TRBD2 agrees at 11 bases. The CDR3 runs 16 residues. V was clipped by 2 bases and J by 1 base; unmatched bases: 2. CDR3 amino acids: CASSLPSGGRTDTQYF. The CDR3 nucleotides are TGTGCCAGCAGTTTACCTAGCGGGGGGCGCACAGATACGCAGTATTTT.

V gene TRBV6-2 or TRBV6-3 combines with J gene TRBJ1-1, with a possible D match to TRBD1 (6 bases). Germline-derived CDR1 and CDR2 are MNHEY and SVGEGT. V was pared by 5 bases and J by 0 bases, with 13 bases between. The CDR3 sequence is 15 residues long. The CDR3 spells CASSTSGVLNTEAFF. CDR3 DNA sequence: TGTGCCAGCAGTACCTCAGGGGTCTTGAACACTGAAGCTTTCTTT.

The chain joins TRBV20-1 to TRBJ2-2; 7 positions agree with TRBD1. Germline loops: CDR1 DFQATT, CDR2 SNEGSKA (reference sequence). Trimming took 6 bases from V and 6 from J; bases not matched to a gene: 4. The CDR3 loop spans 12 amino acids. The CDR3 sequence is CSAYRGPGELFF. The CDR3 DNA reads TGCAGTGCCTACAGGGGTCCCGGGGAGCTGTTTTTT.

This clonotype came up many times. This chain links TRBV6-6 with TRBJ1-4; possible D gene TRBD1, 5 bases. Germline lookup yields CDR1 MNHNY and CDR2 SVGAGI (reference sequence). Trimming took off 5 bases at V and 10 bases at J, with 17 bases between the two ends. The CDR3 loop spans 14 amino acids. In DNA form, the CDR3 reads TGTGCCAGCAGTCCGGCTGCGCTGGGGGGAAAACTGTTTTTT. Translation gives CASSPAALGGKLFF.

The chain joins TRBV20-1 to TRBJ2-1; D is perhaps TRBD1 or TRBD2 (5 bases each). Trimming removed 5 bases at V and 9 bases at J, with 11 bases between. Germline V CDR1 and CDR2: DFQATT, SNEGSKA (reference sequence). CDR3 length: 11 amino acids. CDR3 nucleotide sequence: TGCAGTGCTGGCCCGGGGCGTGAGCAGTTCTTC. Translating it yields CSAGPGREQFF.

This clonotype was recorded at least ten times. This chain connects TRBV6-2 or TRBV6-3 to TRBJ2-2, with TRBD1 matching 7 bases. The CDR3 is made up of 15 amino acids. Germline V CDR1 and CDR2: MNHEY, SVGEGT. With 7 bases clipped from V and 4 bases from J, the junction kept 9 bases outside the gene matches. The CDR3 DNA reads TGTGCCAGCAAGGAAGGGGGCGCCGGCACCGGGGAGCTGTTTTTT. It yields the protein CASKEGGAGTGELFF.

This chain joins TRBV20-1 and TRBJ2-1; 8 bases line up with TRBD2. Per the germline V gene, CDR1 is DFQATT and CDR2 is SNEGSKA (reference sequence). The CDR3 has 13 residues. The V gene end was trimmed by 8 bases and the J gene end by 7 bases; junction bases not matched to a gene: 10. CDR3 protein: CSSPPGGRNEQFF. The CDR3 coding sequence is TGCAGTTCCCCTCCGGGGGGGAGGAATGAGCAGTTCTTC.

This clonotype was observed a few times. The chain joins TRBV28 to TRBJ2-4, with D perhaps given as TRBD1 or TRBD2 (5 bases each). The germline V gene has CDR1 MDHEN and CDR2 SYDVKM. The CDR3 spans 17 residues. V lost 5 bases and J lost 0, with 17 bases in between. The CDR3: CASSPSGRILAKNIQYF. In nucleotides, the CDR3 is TGTGCCAGCAGTCCCTCGGGACGGATACTAGCCAAAAACATTCAGTACTTC.

The chain recombines TRBV29-1 with TRBJ2-4; no firm D call. The CDR3 has 11 amino acids. V was shortened by 5 bases and J by 7 bases, with 9 bases between the two germline ends. Germline V lookup: CDR1 SQVTM, CDR2 ANQGSEA. The CDR3, as DNA: TGCAGCGTTCGAGAATGGAACATTCAGTACTTC. It translates to CSVREWNIQYF.

This clonotype was found a few times. The chain carries TRBV4-1 and TRBJ1-4; TRBD1 matches 9 bases. The germline CDR1 and CDR2 sequences are MGHRA and YSYEKL. This CDR3 is 17 amino acids long. The J segment lost 2 bases and the V segment lost 1 base, leaving 5 bases of the junction unmatched. CDR3 sequence: CASSQGDRVSTNEKLFF. In DNA form, the CDR3 reads TGCGCCAGCAGCCAAGGGGACAGGGTTTCTACTAATGAAAAACTGTTTTTT.

The rearrangement joins TRBV4-1 to TRBJ2-7; 9 positions agree with TRBD2. V was pared by 1 base and J by 4 bases, with 11 bases of the junction left unmatched. The germline V gene has CDR1 MGHRA and CDR2 YSYEKL. This CDR3 region has 17 residues. As DNA, the CDR3 is TGCGCCAGCAGCCAAGGGGCCAGCGGGGGGTCTTGGTACGAGCAGTACTTC. Protein sequence: CASSQGASGGSWYEQYF.